These T cell receptor beta chains were read from a single sample in a study of T cell responses to AZD1222 COVID-19 vaccine. Some clones are missing from TCRdb's copy, which holds only in-frame ones; the method was immunoSEQ multiplex PCR. The data contain around 180,000 clones, 70% to 90% of them singletons. The input for sequencing was peripheral blood, taken on day 0 of AZD1222 vaccination. These receptors were obtained from an adult in good health. Each CDR3 is given with its conserved first and last residue.

J,V,CDR3
TRBJ1-4,TRBV6-5,CASSYGRGNEKLFF
TRBJ2-7,TRBV6-5,CASSLLARSSYEQYF
TRBJ2-1,TRBV24-1,CATSDPRKPGQGMDEQFF
TRBJ1-2,TRBV5-6,CASSPGQWSYGYTF
TRBJ2-2,TRBV7-6,CASSFKGMGTGELFF
TRBJ2-5,TRBV10-3,CAISESLGTQYF
TRBJ2-3,TRBV7-6,CASSLRDHLTDTQYF
TRBJ2-3,TRBV4-2,CASSQAGTSGGNTQYF
TRBJ2-3,TRBV30,CAWSVVAGGRATDTQYF
TRBJ1-1,TRBV29-1,CSVEIGWDIMNTEAFF
TRBJ2-7,TRBV28,CASSFPGSYEQYF
TRBJ1-2,TRBV7-9,CASSKGSGGTLNYGYTF
TRBJ2-5,TRBV15,CATSRDRAVLGETQYF
TRBJ1-4,TRBV14,CASSPMGQGDEKLFF
TRBJ2-7,TRBV1,CTSSQDRDCSYEQYF
TRBJ2-7,TRBV7-2,CASSWVRGPVSYEQYF
TRBJ2-2,TRBV2,CASSGHGTGELFF
TRBJ1-5,TRBV3-1/TRBV3-2,CASTFTAGWNQPQHF
TRBJ2-7,TRBV27,CASRPGTGIQEQYF
TRBJ2-7,TRBV2,CASSLDYEQYF
TRBJ1-6,TRBV9,CASSTPGRDSSPLHF
TRBJ2-1,TRBV6-5,CASSYRTSGSYNEQFF
TRBJ2-7,TRBV6-5,CASTSGTQAYEQYF
TRBJ1-2,TRBV5-6,CASSPDGFNYGYTF
TRBJ2-3,TRBV11-2,CASRTSTDTQYF
TRBJ2-5,TRBV3-1/TRBV3-2,CASSQSSRAETQYF
TRBJ1-4,TRBV5-4,CASSLGQQGPEGKLFF
TRBJ2-7,TRBV10-2,CASGPGNLYEQYF
TRBJ1-2,TRBV19,CASSLPGGSYGYTF
TRBJ2-4,TRBV20-1,CSASPRAPAAKNIQYF
TRBJ2-1,TRBV5-1,CASSLLAGGGNEQFF
TRBJ1-2,TRBV12-5,CASGLGFNYGYTF
TRBJ1-2,TRBV6-5,CATDRDYGYTF
TRBJ2-7,TRBV7-8,CASSEATWDHEQYF
TRBJ1-5,TRBV6-2/TRBV6-3,CASSPRQGANQPQHF
TRBJ1-1,TRBV2,CASSDGAVSVAFF
TRBJ2-7,TRBV19,CASSPLTGTGNYEQYF
TRBJ1-1,TRBV7-9,CASTLGEYQNTEAFF
TRBJ1-2,TRBV10-3,CAISGTGQDFYGYTF
TRBJ1-6,TRBV15,CATSRDQGAVDPLHF
TRBJ2-7,TRBV6-8,CASTLASGVREQYF
TRBJ2-6,TRBV9,CASRPGTSGANVLTF
TRBJ1-3,TRBV2,CASSQDQGGNTIYF
TRBJ1-1,TRBV29-1,CSVRQNTEAFF
TRBJ1-5,TRBV3-1/TRBV3-2,CASSLTQSQQPQHF
TRBJ1-5,TRBV19,CASQRTGVSNQPQHF